Listed below are T cell receptor beta chains from one sample, sequenced in a study of beta chain features in type 1 diabetes. Assay: immunoSEQ multiplex PCR; the TCRdb copy retains only in-frame clones and omits some. The sample contains about 150,000 clones, 11% of which appear only once. The sample taken for sequencing was central memory CD4+ T cells from blood. These receptors all stem from a man aged 18 to 30 in good health. CDR3s include the opening cysteine and the closing phenylalanine or tryptophan. D genes are given only for firm matches. Expanded clones get a size class; other rows say once, few or many, or leave the size out.

V: TRBV7-6
size: once
J: TRBJ2-7
D: TRBD1
DNA: TGTGCCAGCAGCTCGGGGACAGGGGGCCGCGAGCAGTACTTC
CDR3: CASSSGTGGREQYF

V: TRBV7-6
size: .
J: TRBJ2-7
D: TRBD2
DNA: TGTGCCAGCAGCTTAAGCTCAGCGGGGACCTACGAGCAGTACTTC
CDR3: CASSLSSAGTYEQYF

V: TRBV12-5
size: .
J: TRBJ2-1
D: TRBD2
DNA: TGTGCTAGTGGTTTGGTAACGGTTGGGAGGGTGAATGAGCAGTTCTTC
CDR3: CASGLVTVGRVNEQFF

V: TRBV14
size: .
J: TRBJ1-2
D: .
DNA: TGTGCCAGCAGCCCGAACGGGAGGACCGGCGGCTACACCTTC
CDR3: CASSPNGRTGGYTF

V: TRBV4-3
size: .
J: TRBJ2-7
D: TRBD2
DNA: TGCGCCAGCAGCCCGGGCGCGGGGGGGCGTGAGCAGTACTTC
CDR3: CASSPGAGGREQYF

V: TRBV28
size: few
J: TRBJ2-5
D: .
DNA: TGTGCCAGCAGGGGCTACCGGGGGGAGACCCAGTACTTC
CDR3: CASRGYRGETQYF

V: TRBV29-1
size: .
J: TRBJ1-1
D: .
DNA: TGCAGCGGGAAACAGGGGAACACTGAAGCTTTCTTT
CDR3: CSGKQGNTEAFF

V: TRBV5-6
size: .
J: TRBJ2-7
D: TRBD2
DNA: TGTGCCAGCAGCTTGGTCCCCTGGCTAGCGGGGGAGCAGTACTTC
CDR3: CASSLVPWLAGEQYF

V: TRBV11-3
size: .
J: TRBJ2-3
D: .
DNA: TGTGCCAGCAGCTTATCCATCTCGGCAGGGGCCACAGATACGCAGTATTTT
CDR3: CASSLSISAGATDTQYF

V: TRBV19
size: few
J: TRBJ1-3
D: .
DNA: TGTGCCTCTGATTCAAGCTCTGGAAACACCATATATTTT
CDR3: CASDSSSGNTIYF

V: TRBV2
size: .
J: TRBJ2-1
D: TRBD1
DNA: TGTGCCAGCAGCCAAAGTCGGACAGGGGGTAATGAGCAGTTCTTC
CDR3: CASSQSRTGGNEQFF

V: TRBV30
size: few
J: TRBJ2-1
D: TRBD1
DNA: TGTGCCTGGAGTGTAGACAGGGGGGGCGAGCAGTTCTTC
CDR3: CAWSVDRGGEQFF

V: TRBV6-4
size: .
J: TRBJ1-1
D: .
DNA: TGTGCCAGCAGGATGGGACCGAACACTGAAGCTTTCTTT
CDR3: CASRMGPNTEAFF

V: TRBV9
size: .
J: TRBJ2-1
D: .
DNA: TGTGCCAGCAGCCCACGACTGAAGCCTGAAAATTACAATGAGCAGTTCTTC
CDR3: CASSPRLKPENYNEQFF

V: TRBV4-1
size: .
J: TRBJ2-7
D: .
DNA: TGCGCCAGCAGCCAAGTCTCCGGGACATACTACGAGCAGTACTTC
CDR3: CASSQVSGTYYEQYF

V: TRBV7-2
size: few
J: TRBJ2-1
D: .
DNA: TGTGCCAGCAAATCAGCGGTATACAATGAGCAGTTCTTC
CDR3: CASKSAVYNEQFF

V: TRBV9
size: few
J: TRBJ1-5
D: TRBD1
DNA: TGTGCCAGCAGCGTAGGGGGACAGGGGGCAGATCAGCCCCAGCATTTT
CDR3: CASSVGGQGADQPQHF

V: TRBV6-5
size: .
J: TRBJ2-7
D: .
DNA: TGTGCCAGCAGTTACTCCGGGACTCTGAGCTCCTACGAGCAGTACTTC
CDR3: CASSYSGTLSSYEQYF

V: TRBV20-1
size: .
J: TRBJ2-7
D: .
DNA: TGCAGTGCGGACACTCTAGGCGGGCAGTACTTC
CDR3: CSADTLGGQYF

V: TRBV11-1
size: few
J: TRBJ2-3
D: TRBD1
DNA: TGTGCCAGCAGCTCCCGGGACAGGGTACGAGATACGCAGTATTTT
CDR3: CASSSRDRVRDTQYF

V: TRBV30
size: .
J: TRBJ2-2
D: TRBD1
DNA: TGTGCCTGGGCCGGGACAGGGCTGGCCGGGGAGCTGTTTTTT
CDR3: CAWAGTGLAGELFF

V: TRBV14
size: .
J: TRBJ2-1
D: .
DNA: TGTGCCAGCAGCCAAGAGTACGTCCGAACCTACAATGAGCAGTTCTTC
CDR3: CASSQEYVRTYNEQFF

V: TRBV13
size: few
J: TRBJ1-3
D: .
DNA: TGTGCCAGCAGCAAAGACCAGGGACTCTCTGGAAACACCATATATTTT
CDR3: CASSKDQGLSGNTIYF

V: TRBV9
size: many
J: TRBJ2-7
D: .
DNA: TGTGCCAGCAGCGTAGAGTGGGGCTACGAGCAGTACTTC
CDR3: CASSVEWGYEQYF

V: TRBV7-2
size: few
J: TRBJ2-7
D: .
DNA: TGTGCCAGCAGCTTATACCAGCAGGGCGAGCAGTACTTC
CDR3: CASSLYQQGEQYF

V: TRBV7-2
size: .
J: TRBJ2-6
D: .
DNA: TGTGCCAGCAGCTTCCCCAACTCTGGGGCCAACGTCCTGACTTTC
CDR3: CASSFPNSGANVLTF

V: TRBV5-6
size: .
J: TRBJ1-1
D: TRBD1
DNA: TGTGCCAGCAGCACAGGGGGCCCTGAAGCTTTCTTT
CDR3: CASSTGGPEAFF

V: TRBV15
size: few
J: TRBJ2-5
D: .
DNA: TGTGCCACCGGACGGAAACAAGAGACCCAGTACTTC
CDR3: CATGRKQETQYF

V: TRBV6-6
size: .
J: TRBJ2-7
D: .
DNA: TGTGCCAGCAGTTACTCGAGGCCAGGCTCCTACGAGCAGTACTTC
CDR3: CASSYSRPGSYEQYF

V: TRBV13
size: many
J: TRBJ2-3
D: .
DNA: TGTGCCAGCAGCTTGGTGTCAGGGTCAACGGCAGATACGCAGTATTTT
CDR3: CASSLVSGSTADTQYF

V: TRBV13
size: few
J: TRBJ1-4
D: TRBD1
DNA: TGTGCCAGCAGCCCCGGGACAGGGGGCAGTACTACTAATGAAAAACTGTTTTTT
CDR3: CASSPGTGGSTTNEKLFF

V: TRBV9
size: .
J: TRBJ1-2
D: .
DNA: TGTGCCAGCAGCGTAGATAGCGATTATGGCTACACCTTC
CDR3: CASSVDSDYGYTF

V: TRBV30
size: few
J: TRBJ1-5
D: TRBD1
DNA: TGTGCCTGGAGTGTAAGGGGACAGGGGGCCTATCAGCCCCAGCATTTT
CDR3: CAWSVRGQGAYQPQHF